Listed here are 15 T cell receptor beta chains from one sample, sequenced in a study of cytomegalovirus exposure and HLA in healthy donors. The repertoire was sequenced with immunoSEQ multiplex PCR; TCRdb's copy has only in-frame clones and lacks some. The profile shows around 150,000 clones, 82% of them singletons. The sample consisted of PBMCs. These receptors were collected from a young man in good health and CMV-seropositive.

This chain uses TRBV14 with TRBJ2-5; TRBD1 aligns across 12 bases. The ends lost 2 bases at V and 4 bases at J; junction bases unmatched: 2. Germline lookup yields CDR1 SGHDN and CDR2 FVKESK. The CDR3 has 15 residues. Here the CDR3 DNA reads TGTGCCAGCAGCCAACCGGGACAGGGGGCAGAGACCCAGTACTTC. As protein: CASSQPGQGAETQYF.

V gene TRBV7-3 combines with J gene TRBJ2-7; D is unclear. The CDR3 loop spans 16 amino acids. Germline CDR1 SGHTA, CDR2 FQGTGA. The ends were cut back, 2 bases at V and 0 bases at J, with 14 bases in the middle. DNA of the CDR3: TGTGCCAGCAGCTTACGCCGCGGAGCCAACTCCTACGAGCAGTACTTC. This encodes CASSLRRGANSYEQYF.

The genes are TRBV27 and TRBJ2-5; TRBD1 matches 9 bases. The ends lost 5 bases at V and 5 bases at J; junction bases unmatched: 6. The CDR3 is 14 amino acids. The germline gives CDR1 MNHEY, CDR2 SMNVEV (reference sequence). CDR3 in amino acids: CASSPSTGGETQYF. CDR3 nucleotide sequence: TGTGCCAGCAGTCCATCGACAGGGGGTGAGACCCAGTACTTC.

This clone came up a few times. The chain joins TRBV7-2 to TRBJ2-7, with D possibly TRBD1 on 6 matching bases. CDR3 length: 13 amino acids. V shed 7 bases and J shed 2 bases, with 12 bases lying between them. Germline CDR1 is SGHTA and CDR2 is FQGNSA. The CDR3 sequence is CASTPGAAYEQYF. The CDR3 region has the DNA TGTGCCAGCACCCCAGGGGCAGCCTACGAGCAGTACTTC.

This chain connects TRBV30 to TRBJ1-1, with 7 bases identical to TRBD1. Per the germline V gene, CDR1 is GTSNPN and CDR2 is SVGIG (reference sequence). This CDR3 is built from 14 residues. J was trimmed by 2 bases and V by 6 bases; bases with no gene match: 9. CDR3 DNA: TGTGCCTGCGATGAGACAGGGCTAAACACTGAAGCTTTCTTT. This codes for CACDETGLNTEAFF.

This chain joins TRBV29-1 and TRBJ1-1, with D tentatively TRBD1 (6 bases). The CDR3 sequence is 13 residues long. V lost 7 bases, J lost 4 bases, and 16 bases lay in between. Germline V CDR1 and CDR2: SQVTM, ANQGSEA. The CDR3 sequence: CSGVQGRATEAFF. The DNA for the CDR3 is TGCAGCGGAGTACAGGGTAGGGCCACTGAAGCTTTCTTT.

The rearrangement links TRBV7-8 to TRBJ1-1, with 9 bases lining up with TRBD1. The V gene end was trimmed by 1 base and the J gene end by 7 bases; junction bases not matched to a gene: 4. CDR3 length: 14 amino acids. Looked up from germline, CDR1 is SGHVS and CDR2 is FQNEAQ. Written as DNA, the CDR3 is TGTGCCAGCAGCTTAGACAGGGGGCGAAGTGAAGCTTTCTTT. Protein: CASSLDRGRSEAFF.

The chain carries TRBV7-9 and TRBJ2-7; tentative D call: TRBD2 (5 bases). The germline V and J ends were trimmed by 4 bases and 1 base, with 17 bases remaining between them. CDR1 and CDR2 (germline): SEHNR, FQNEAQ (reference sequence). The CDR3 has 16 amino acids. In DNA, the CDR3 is TGTGCCAGCAGCTCAAGCGGCTACTCCTCATCCTACGAGCAGTACTTC. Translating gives CASSSSGYSSSYEQYF.

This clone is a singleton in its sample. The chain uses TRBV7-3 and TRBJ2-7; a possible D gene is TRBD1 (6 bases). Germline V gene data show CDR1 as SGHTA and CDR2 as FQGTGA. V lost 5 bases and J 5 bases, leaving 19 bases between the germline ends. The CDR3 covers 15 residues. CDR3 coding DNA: TGTGCCAGCAGCGTAATGGGACAAGCCCTGAACGAGCAGTACTTC. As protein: CASSVMGQALNEQYF. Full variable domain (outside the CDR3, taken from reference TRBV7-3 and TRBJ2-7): GAGVSQTPSNKVTEKGKYVELRCDPISGHTALYWYRQSLGQGPEFLIYFQGTGAADDSGLPNDRFFAVRPEGSVSTLKIQRTERGDSAVYLCASSVMGQALNEQYFGPGTRLTVT.

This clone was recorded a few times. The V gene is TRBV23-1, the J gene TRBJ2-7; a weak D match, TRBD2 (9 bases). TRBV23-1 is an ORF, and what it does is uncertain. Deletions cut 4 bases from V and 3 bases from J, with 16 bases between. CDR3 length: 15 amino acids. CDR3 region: CASSRQGREGYEQYF. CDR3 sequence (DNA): TGCGCCAGCAGTCGACAGGGGCGGGAGGGCTACGAGCAGTACTTC.

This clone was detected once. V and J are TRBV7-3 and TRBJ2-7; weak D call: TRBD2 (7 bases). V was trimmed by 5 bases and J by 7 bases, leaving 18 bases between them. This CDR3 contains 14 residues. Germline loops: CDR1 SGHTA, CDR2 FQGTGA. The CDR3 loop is CASSLGGLQREQYF. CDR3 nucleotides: TGTGCCAGCAGCCTAGGGGGACTACAAAGGGAGCAGTACTTC.

CDR3 DNA: TGTGCCAGCAGCTTAACTAGCGGGGGGGCAGATACGCAGTATTTT. Translating gives CASSLTSGGADTQYF. The chain uses TRBV7-3 and TRBJ2-3; 11 nucleotides line up with TRBD2. Germline CDR1 reads SGHTA; CDR2 reads FQGTGA. V shed 0 bases, J shed 4 bases, and the junction held 0 bases outside the gene matches. The CDR3 totals 15 residues. The complete variable domain, with remaining parts taken from reference TRBV7-3 and TRBJ2-3, reads GAGVSQTPSNKVTEKGKYVELRCDPISGHTALYWYRQSLGQGPEFLIYFQGTGAADDSGLPNDRFFAVRPEGSVSTLKIQRTERGDSAVYLCASSLTSGGADTQYFGPGTRLTVL.

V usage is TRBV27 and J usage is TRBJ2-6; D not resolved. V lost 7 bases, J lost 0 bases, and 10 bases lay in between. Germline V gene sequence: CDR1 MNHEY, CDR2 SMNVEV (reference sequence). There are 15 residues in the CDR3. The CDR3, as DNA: TGTGCCAGCAATATAGGAGTCTCTGGGGCCAACGTCCTGACTTTC. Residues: CASNIGVSGANVLTF. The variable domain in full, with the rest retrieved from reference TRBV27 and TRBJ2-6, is EAQVTQNPRYLITVTGKKLTVTCSQNMNHEYMSWYRQDPGLGLRQIYYSMNVEVTDKGDVPEGYKVSRKEKRNFPLILESPSPNQTSLYFCASNIGVSGANVLTFGAGSRLTVL.

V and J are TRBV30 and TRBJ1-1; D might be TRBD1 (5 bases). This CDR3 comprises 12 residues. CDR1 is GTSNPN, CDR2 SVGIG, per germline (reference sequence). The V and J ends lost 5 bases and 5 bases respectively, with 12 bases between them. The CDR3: CAWDRRGTEAFF. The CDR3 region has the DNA TGTGCCTGGGACCGCCGGGGGACTGAAGCTTTCTTT.

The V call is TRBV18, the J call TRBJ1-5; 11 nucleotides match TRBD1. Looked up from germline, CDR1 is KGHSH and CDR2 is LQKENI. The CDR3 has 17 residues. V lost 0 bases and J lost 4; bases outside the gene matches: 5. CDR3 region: CASSPPGTGGKNQPQHF. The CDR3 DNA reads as TGTGCCAGCTCACCACCTGGGACAGGGGGAAAAAATCAGCCCCAGCATTTT.